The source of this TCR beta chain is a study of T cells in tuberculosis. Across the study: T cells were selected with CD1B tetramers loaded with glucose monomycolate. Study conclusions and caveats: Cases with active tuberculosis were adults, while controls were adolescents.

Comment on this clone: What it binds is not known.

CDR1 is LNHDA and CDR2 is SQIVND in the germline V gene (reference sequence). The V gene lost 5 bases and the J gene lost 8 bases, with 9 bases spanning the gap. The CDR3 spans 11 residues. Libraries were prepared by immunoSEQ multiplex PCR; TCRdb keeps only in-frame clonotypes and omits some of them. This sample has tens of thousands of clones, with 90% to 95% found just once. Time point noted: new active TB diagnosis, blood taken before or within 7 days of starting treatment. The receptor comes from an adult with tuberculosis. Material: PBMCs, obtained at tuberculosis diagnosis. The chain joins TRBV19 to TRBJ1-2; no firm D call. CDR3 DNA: TGTGCCAGTAGTTGGCCCCGCGGCTACACCTTC. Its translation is CASSWPRGYTF. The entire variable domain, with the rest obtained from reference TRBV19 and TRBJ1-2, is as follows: DGGITQSPKYLFRKEGQNVTLSCEQNLNHDAMYWYRQDPGQGLRLIYYSQIVNDFQKGDIAEGYSVSREKKESFPLTVTSAQKNPTAFYLCASSWPRGYTFGSGTRLTVV.